A selection of T cell receptor beta chains follows, all from one sample in a study of cytomegalovirus exposure and HLA in healthy donors. The data were produced by immunoSEQ multiplex PCR, yet TCRdb's version contains in-frame clones alone and is incomplete. The sample includes about 250,000 clones, roughly 84% of them seen just once. Sample: PBMCs. The origin of the receptors is a man in his late teens or twenties in good health and CMV-seropositive. Each CDR3 is given with its conserved first and last residue. Rows may omit the clone size; those that give it use once, few, many or a size class.

J gene: TRBJ1-5; clone size: .; V gene: TRBV5-1; CDR3 protein: CASSLDTGENQPQHF
J gene: TRBJ2-7; clone size: .; V gene: TRBV27; CDR3 protein: CASSLRGPYEQYF
J gene: TRBJ2-7; clone size: .; V gene: TRBV27; CDR3 protein: CASSLALAGEQYF
J gene: TRBJ1-1; clone size: .; V gene: TRBV30; CDR3 protein: CAWSERGHTEAFF
J gene: TRBJ2-2; clone size: .; V gene: TRBV9; CDR3 protein: CASSTPRANTGELFF
J gene: TRBJ1-1; clone size: once; V gene: TRBV12-5; CDR3 protein: CASAPPGGEAFF
J gene: TRBJ2-1; clone size: .; V gene: TRBV29-1; CDR3 protein: CSVASRTDNTNERFF
J gene: TRBJ2-7; clone size: once; V gene: TRBV29-1; CDR3 protein: CSVAGAINYEQYF
J gene: TRBJ2-6; clone size: .; V gene: TRBV5-1; CDR3 protein: CASSPPSGANVLTF
J gene: TRBJ1-1; clone size: .; V gene: TRBV2; CDR3 protein: CASRGQNTEAFF
J gene: TRBJ2-2; clone size: .; V gene: TRBV29-1; CDR3 protein: CSVVDGLTRELFF
J gene: TRBJ1-5; clone size: .; V gene: TRBV7-8; CDR3 protein: CASSSRGPNQPQHF
J gene: TRBJ2-5; clone size: .; V gene: TRBV7-7; CDR3 protein: CASSSNEGQTQYF
J gene: TRBJ1-2; clone size: .; V gene: TRBV19; CDR3 protein: CASSLPQGYGYTF
J gene: TRBJ2-1; clone size: once; V gene: TRBV2; CDR3 protein: CASGRSGGSYNEQFF
J gene: TRBJ2-5; clone size: .; V gene: TRBV7-7; CDR3 protein: CASSSTGKETQYF
J gene: TRBJ2-3; clone size: .; V gene: TRBV2; CDR3 protein: CASSELASGMADTQYF
J gene: TRBJ1-1; clone size: .; V gene: TRBV5-1; CDR3 protein: CASRAPVRQGAGRGTEAFF
J gene: TRBJ2-7; clone size: .; V gene: TRBV11-2; CDR3 protein: CASSFLTGPSSYEQYF
J gene: TRBJ2-7; clone size: .; V gene: TRBV25-1; CDR3 protein: CASSEALPANYEQYF
J gene: TRBJ2-5; clone size: .; V gene: TRBV7-3; CDR3 protein: CASSSTGVAEETQYF
J gene: TRBJ1-4; clone size: .; V gene: TRBV27; CDR3 protein: CASSRQVATNEKLFF
J gene: TRBJ2-1; clone size: .; V gene: TRBV25-1; CDR3 protein: CASSTWTQGSYNEQFF
J gene: TRBJ1-2; clone size: .; V gene: TRBV7-2; CDR3 protein: CASDSEAGDSGYTF
J gene: TRBJ1-1; clone size: .; V gene: TRBV29-1; CDR3 protein: CSVVGPNTEAFF
J gene: TRBJ2-3; clone size: once; V gene: TRBV5-1; CDR3 protein: CASRPQGMGTDTQYF
J gene: TRBJ2-1; clone size: .; V gene: TRBV5-1; CDR3 protein: CASSLAASSDEQFF
J gene: TRBJ2-2; clone size: .; V gene: TRBV5-4; CDR3 protein: CASSTHGAILNTGELFF
J gene: TRBJ2-7; clone size: few; V gene: TRBV7-2; CDR3 protein: CASSLENGGEQYF